This TCR beta chain was identified in a study of Graves' ophthalmopathy and Graves' hyperthyroidism. Findings and limits, study-wide: Blood also contained most of the expanded thyroid clonotypes above 0.001 frequency. At about 70% sensitivity and 72.22% specificity, the model predicted progression of the ophthalmopathy.

Amplification targeted the TCR beta CDR3 regions, with RNA transcripts as the source material. First-round RT-PCR with HTBI primers preceded a second-round multiplex PCR. Each CDR3 protein gets one entry after TCRdb re-called the multiplex PCR reads with MiXCR. Among 900,000 to 1,200,000 distinct CDR3 sequences listed, about two fifths were seen once. Remarks on this clonotype: Its antigen is not identified.

Excluded: other autoimmune disease, uncontrolled infection, pregnancy or lactation. Orbital computed tomography and thyroid ultrasound, along with TRAb, serum thyroxine and clinical symptoms, underpinned diagnosis. V was clipped by 0 bases and J by 11 bases; unmatched bases: 8. CDR3 size: 15 residues. The germline CDR1 and CDR2 sequences are SGDLS and YYNGEE. This clonotype was obtained from an adult man with Graves' hyperthyroidism. The rearrangement joins TRBV9 to TRBJ1-5, with 10 bases lining up with TRBD1. The source material was peripheral blood or thyroid tissue (not recorded which). The CDR3 sequence is CASSVGGTGDRTQHF. The CDR3 nucleotides read TGTGCCAGCAGCGTAGGGGGGACAGGGGATCGTACCCAGCATTTT.